Listed below are T cell receptor beta chains from one sample, sequenced in a study of T cells expressing NK-cell markers. TCRdb re-called the 5' RACE reads; every CDR3 protein appears as one record, without DNA. This specimen shows roughly 390,000 distinct CDR3 sequences; the ten leading clones hold 5.2%. Specimen: blood T cells: a sorted CD56 or NKG2C T cell subset, CD4+ or CD8+ T cells, or bulk PBMC T cells (not recorded which). Receptor source: a man aged 18-69 years in good health. The CDR3 runs from the conserved cysteine through the conserved F or W.

cdr3_length,j_call,v_call,cdr3_aa
19,TRBJ1-1,TRBV12-3/TRBV12-4,CASSPAWGQGVGMRTEAFF
17,TRBJ2-5,TRBV2,CASSAMGDVRGQETQYF
14,TRBJ2-2,TRBV5-5,CASSLGSNTGELFF
14,TRBJ2-7,TRBV11-2,CASSFIRVPYEQYF
14,TRBJ1-5,TRBV29-1,CSVIAGWWDQPQHF
16,TRBJ2-5,TRBV27,CASTLVGGGGVKTQYF
15,TRBJ1-2,TRBV12-3/TRBV12-4,CASSSIYREDYGYTF
14,TRBJ2-3,TRBV2,CASRSAGGIDTQYF
13,TRBJ2-7,TRBV5-1,CASSLRGTYEQYF
15,TRBJ2-7,TRBV9,CASSVDVGYSYEQYF
14,TRBJ2-7,TRBV6-1,CASKYRGRENEQYF
12,TRBJ1-6,TRBV20-1,CSARAWDSPLHF
12,TRBJ2-5,TRBV27,CASRSSQETQYF
14,TRBJ2-5,TRBV5-6,CASSFLGVGETQYF
15,TRBJ2-3,TRBV6-1,CASRAVLAGTDTQYF
17,TRBJ2-1,TRBV7-2,CASSPQAGTGGWGEQFF
13,TRBJ2-5,TRBV20-1,CSARLGGVSTQYF
14,TRBJ2-3,TRBV25-1,CASSAGGISNTQYF
18,TRBJ2-1,TRBV11-1,CASSLILAGGLTYNEQFF
15,TRBJ2-7,TRBV6-5,CASSSLGTGAYEQYF
11,TRBJ1-1,TRBV5-1,CASLDKGRAFF
15,TRBJ2-7,TRBV9,CASSPQILQSHEQYF
16,TRBJ2-1,TRBV3-1,CASSPGQGRYPNEQFF
16,TRBJ2-3,TRBV11-2,CASSLALGQITDTQYF
15,TRBJ2-5,TRBV18,CASSPRLTGFETQYF
19,TRBJ2-7,TRBV3-1,CASSPQPGLAGGSSYEQYF
19,TRBJ2-3,TRBV18,CASSPPGLAAPTSTDTQYF
15,TRBJ1-4,TRBV7-2,CASSLKVGGGNELFF
14,TRBJ1-1,TRBV3-1,CASSHRGRNTEAFF
12,TRBJ1-6,TRBV6-5,CASSRQGGSLHF
12,TRBJ2-4,TRBV5-1,CASSYGQDVQYF
16,TRBJ2-4,TRBV6-4,CASSAPFRRDKNIQYF
13,TRBJ2-5,TRBV7-9,CASSFSGEETQYF
17,TRBJ2-7,TRBV7-3,CASSHRGGQGAGYEQYF
15,TRBJ2-1,TRBV5-5,CASSLAVSWGTEQFF
15,TRBJ2-3,TRBV29-1,CSVVKASGAPDTQYF
16,TRBJ2-1,TRBV12-3/TRBV12-4,CAAGRGGVSLYNEQFF
15,TRBJ1-1,TRBV12-5,CASGLVQGTNTEAFF
13,TRBJ1-1,TRBV29-1,CSADAKGFTEAFF
18,TRBJ2-3,TRBV11-2,CASSLVTLGTGNTDTQYF
16,TRBJ1-5,TRBV12-3/TRBV12-4,CASSLVSQYSNQPQHF
14,TRBJ2-7,TRBV2,CASKRGLASYEQYF
17,TRBJ2-5,TRBV3-1,CASSQGLAGGDQETQYF